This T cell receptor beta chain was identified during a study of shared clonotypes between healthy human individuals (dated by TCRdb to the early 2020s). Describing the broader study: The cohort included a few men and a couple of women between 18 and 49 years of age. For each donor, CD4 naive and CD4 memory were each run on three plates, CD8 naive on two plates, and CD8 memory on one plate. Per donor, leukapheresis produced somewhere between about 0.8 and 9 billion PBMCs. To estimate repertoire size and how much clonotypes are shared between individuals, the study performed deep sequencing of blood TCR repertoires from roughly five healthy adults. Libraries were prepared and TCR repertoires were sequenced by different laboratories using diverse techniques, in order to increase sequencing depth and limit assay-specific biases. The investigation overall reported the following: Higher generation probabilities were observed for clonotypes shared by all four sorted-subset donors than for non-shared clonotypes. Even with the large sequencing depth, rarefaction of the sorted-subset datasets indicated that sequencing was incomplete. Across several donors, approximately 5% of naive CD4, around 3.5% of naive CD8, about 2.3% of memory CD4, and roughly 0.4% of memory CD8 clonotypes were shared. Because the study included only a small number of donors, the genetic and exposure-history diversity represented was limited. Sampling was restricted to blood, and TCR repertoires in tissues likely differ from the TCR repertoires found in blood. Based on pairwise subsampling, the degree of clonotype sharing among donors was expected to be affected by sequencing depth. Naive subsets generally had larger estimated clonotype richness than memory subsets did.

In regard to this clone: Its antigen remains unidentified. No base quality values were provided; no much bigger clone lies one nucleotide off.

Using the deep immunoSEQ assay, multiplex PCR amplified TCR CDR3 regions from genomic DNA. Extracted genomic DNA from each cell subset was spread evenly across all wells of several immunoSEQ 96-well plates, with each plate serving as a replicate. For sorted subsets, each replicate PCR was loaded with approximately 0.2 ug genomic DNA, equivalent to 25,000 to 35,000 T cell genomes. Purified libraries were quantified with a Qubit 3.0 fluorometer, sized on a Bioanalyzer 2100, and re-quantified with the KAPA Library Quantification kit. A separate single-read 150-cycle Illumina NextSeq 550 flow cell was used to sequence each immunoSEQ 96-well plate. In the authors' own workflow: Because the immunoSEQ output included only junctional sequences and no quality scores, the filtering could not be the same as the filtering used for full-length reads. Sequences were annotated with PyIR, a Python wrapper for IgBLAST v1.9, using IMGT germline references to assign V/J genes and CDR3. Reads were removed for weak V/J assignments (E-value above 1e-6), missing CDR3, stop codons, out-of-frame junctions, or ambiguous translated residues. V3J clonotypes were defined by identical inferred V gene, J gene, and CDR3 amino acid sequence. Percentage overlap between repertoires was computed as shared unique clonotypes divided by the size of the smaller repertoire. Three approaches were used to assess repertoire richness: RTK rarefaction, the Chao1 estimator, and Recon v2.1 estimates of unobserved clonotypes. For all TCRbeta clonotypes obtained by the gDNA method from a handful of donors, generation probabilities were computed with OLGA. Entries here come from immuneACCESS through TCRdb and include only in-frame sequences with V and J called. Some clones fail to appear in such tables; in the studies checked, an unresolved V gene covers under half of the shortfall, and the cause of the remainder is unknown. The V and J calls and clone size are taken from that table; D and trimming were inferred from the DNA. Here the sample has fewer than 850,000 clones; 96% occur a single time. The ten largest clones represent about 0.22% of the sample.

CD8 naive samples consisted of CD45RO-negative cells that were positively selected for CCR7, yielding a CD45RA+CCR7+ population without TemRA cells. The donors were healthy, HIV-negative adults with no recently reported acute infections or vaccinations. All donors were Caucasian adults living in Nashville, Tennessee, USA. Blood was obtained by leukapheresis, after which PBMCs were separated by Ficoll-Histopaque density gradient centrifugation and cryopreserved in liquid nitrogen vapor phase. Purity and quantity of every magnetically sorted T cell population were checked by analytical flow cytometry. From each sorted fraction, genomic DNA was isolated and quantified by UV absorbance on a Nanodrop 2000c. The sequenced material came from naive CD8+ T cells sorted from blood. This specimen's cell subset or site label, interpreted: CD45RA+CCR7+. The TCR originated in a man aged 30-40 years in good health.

The CDR3 protein sequence reads: CASSQVAGGAHEQYF. The sequenced DNA is TGTGCCAGCAGCCAAGTAGCGGGAGGGGCCCACGAGCAGTACTTC. The rearrangement joined TRBV4-2 to TRBJ2-7; TRBD2 lines up with 11 middle nucleotides. The CDR3, from cysteine to phenylalanine, totals 15 residues. Only the CDR3 part of the read is kept: 45 bases, read in frame from the first base. V lost 1 base and J lost 5 bases, and the count of bases not matched to a germline gene is 4. Sequences LGHNA (CDR1) and YNFKEQ (CDR2) are obtained from the germline V gene.